This passage covers 6 T cell receptor beta chains from one sample sequenced in a study of T cell repertoires in cytomegalovirus infection. Their antigens remain unidentified. Each CDR3 protein gets one entry after TCRdb re-called the reads with MiXCR. The data show around 89,000 distinct CDR3 sequences, about 29% seen once. Sequenced here: CD8+ T cells from cultured PBMCs, sampled from culture after CMV antigen stimulation. These receptor sequences come from a human donor in good health (CMV status not recorded). Some clones in this sample may be carry-over from other donors' samples.

The V call is TRBV7-8, the J call TRBJ1-1; no reliable D call. V was pared by 1 base and J by 0 bases, with 9 bases between. Germline CDR1 SGHVS, CDR2 FQNEAQ. The CDR3 spans 15 residues. In DNA, the CDR3 is TGTGCCAGCAGCTTAGACAATAGGATGAACACTGAAGCTTTCTTT. Translating gives CASSLDNRMNTEAFF. The variable domain in full, completed from reference TRBV7-8 and TRBJ1-1, reads GAGVSQSPRYKVAKRGQDVALRCDPISGHVSLFWYQQALGQGPEFLTYFQNEAQLDKSGLPSDRFFAERPEGSVSTLKIQRTQQEDSAVYLCASSLDNRMNTEAFFGQGTRLTVV.

The chain carries TRBV28 and TRBJ2-5; no firm D call. Trimming left V 2 bases short and J 2 bases short, with 12 bases between. This CDR3 spans 15 amino acids. From germline, CDR1 is MDHEN and CDR2 SYDVKM. The CDR3 loop reads CASSLPGRKQETQYF. The CDR3, as DNA: TGTGCCAGCAGTTTACCAGGACGAAAGCAAGAGACCCAGTACTTC.

This chain uses TRBV7-6 with TRBJ2-3; D perhaps matches TRBD2 (6 bases). The CDR3 contains 17 residues. Trimming removed 5 bases from V and 2 bases from J, with 20 bases in between. Germline loops: CDR1 SGHVS, CDR2 FNYEAQ. In DNA, the CDR3 is TGTGCCAGCAGCCTCCGGGGGAGTCCCTTATACACAGATACGCAGTATTTT. Translated, it gives CASSLRGSPLYTDTQYF. Together with reference TRBV7-6 and TRBJ2-3, the CDR3 gives the full variable domain: GAGVSQSPRYKVTKRGQDVALRCDPISGHVSLYWYRQALGQGPEFLTYFNYEAQQDKSGLPNDRFSAERPEGSISTLTIQRTEQRDSAMYRCASSLRGSPLYTDTQYFGPGTRLTVL.

The chain has TRBV6-1 and TRBJ1-1; D uncertain. With 2 bases removed from V and 0 bases from J, the gap between germline ends came to 4 bases. The CDR3 extends over 13 amino acids. Germline V lookup: CDR1 MNHNS, CDR2 SASEGT. As DNA, the CDR3 is TGTGCCAGCAGTGAAAAGATGAACACTGAAGCTTTCTTT. It yields the protein CASSEKMNTEAFF.

This clonotype showed up many times. The chain has TRBV12-3 or TRBV12-4 and TRBJ2-7; D possibly uses TRBD1 or TRBD2 (5 bases each). The CDR3 sequence is 12 residues long. V was shortened by 6 bases and J by 9 bases, with 15 bases between the two germline ends. The CDR3 DNA sequence: TGTGCCAGCAGCCGACCCGGGACCCCGCAGTACTTC. It yields the protein CASSRPGTPQYF.

A few counts support this clonotype. The CDR3 DNA follows: TGCGCCAGCAGCCAAGGCGGGGGGGCACAGAGCTCCTACGAGCAGTACTTC. The encoded protein is CASSQGGGAQSSYEQYF. The chain combines TRBV4-1 with TRBJ2-7; TRBD2 agrees at 9 bases. CDR3 length equals 17 residues. Germline V gene lookup returns CDR1 MGHRA and CDR2 YSYEKL. The V gene end was trimmed by 1 base and the J gene end by 0 bases; junction bases not matched to a gene: 7.